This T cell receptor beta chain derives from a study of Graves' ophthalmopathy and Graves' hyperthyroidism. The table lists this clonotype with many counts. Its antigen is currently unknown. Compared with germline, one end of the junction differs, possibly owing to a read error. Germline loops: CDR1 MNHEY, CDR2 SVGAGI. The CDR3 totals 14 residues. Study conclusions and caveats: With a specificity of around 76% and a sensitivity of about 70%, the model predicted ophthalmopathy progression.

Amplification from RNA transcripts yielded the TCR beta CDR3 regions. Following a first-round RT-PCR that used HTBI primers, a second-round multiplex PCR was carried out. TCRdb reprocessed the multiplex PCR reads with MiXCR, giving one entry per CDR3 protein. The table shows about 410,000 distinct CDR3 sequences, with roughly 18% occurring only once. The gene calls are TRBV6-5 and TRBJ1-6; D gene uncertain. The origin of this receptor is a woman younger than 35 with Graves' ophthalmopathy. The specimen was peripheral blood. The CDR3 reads CASKRSSYSSPLHF. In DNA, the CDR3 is TGTGCCAGCAAAAGGAGCTCCTATAGTTCACCCCTCCACTTT.